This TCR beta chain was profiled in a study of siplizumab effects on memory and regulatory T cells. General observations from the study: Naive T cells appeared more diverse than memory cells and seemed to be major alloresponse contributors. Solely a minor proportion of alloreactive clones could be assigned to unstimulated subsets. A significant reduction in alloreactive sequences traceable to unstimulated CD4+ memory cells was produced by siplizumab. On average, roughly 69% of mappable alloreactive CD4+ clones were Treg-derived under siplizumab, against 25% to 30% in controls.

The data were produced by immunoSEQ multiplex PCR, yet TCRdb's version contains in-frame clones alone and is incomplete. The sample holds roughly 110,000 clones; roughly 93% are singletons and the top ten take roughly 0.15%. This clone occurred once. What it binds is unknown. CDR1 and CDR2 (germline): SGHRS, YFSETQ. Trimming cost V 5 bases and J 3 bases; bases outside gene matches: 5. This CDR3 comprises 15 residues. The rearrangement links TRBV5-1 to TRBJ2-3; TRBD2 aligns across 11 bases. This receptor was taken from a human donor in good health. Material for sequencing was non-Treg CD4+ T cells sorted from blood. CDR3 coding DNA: TGCGCCAGCAGACTTAGCGGGGGGGCAACAGATACGCAGTATTTT. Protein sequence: CASRLSGGATDTQYF.